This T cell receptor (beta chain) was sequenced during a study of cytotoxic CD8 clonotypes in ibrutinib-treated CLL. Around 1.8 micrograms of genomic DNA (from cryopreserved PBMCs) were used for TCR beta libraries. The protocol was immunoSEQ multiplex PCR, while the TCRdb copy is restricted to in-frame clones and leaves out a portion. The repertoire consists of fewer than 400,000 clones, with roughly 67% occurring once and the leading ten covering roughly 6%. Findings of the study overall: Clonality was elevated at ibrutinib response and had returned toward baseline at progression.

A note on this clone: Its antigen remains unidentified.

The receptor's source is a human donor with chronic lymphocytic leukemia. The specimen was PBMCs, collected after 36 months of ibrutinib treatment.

The CDR3 spells CASSFEGYLDTQYF. DNA of the CDR3: TGTGCCAGCAGTTTTGAGGGGTACTTAGATACGCAGTATTTT. The genes are TRBV28 and TRBJ2-3; D assignment may be TRBD1 or TRBD2 (5 bases each). With 3 bases removed from V and 5 bases from J, the gap between germline ends came to 12 bases. The CDR3 spans 14 residues. Germline V gene data show CDR1 as MDHEN and CDR2 as SYDVKM.